This TCR beta chain appears in the sequencing data of a study of response to subunit inactivated influenza vaccine. This clonotype was detected many times. TCRdb used MiXCR to reprocess the RT-PCR reads, holding one entry per CDR3 protein. This table holds more than 550,000 distinct CDR3 sequences, approximately 10% found once. Germline V gene sequence: CDR1 MNHEY, CDR2 SMNVEV (reference sequence). The CDR3 has 13 amino acids. V shed 5 bases and J shed 0 bases, with 2 bases lying between them. The same specimen was also included in a second study, on T cells expressing NK-cell markers. That report adds: Libraries used 5'RACE template switching adding universal primer site and UMIs. Sorted CD3+CD56-NKG2C+, CD3+CD56+NKG2C- and CD3+CD56+NKG2C+ T cells were the source of the TCR beta repertoires.

The TCR originated in a man between 45 and 60 years old who received an inactivated influenza vaccine. The rearrangement uses TRBV27 and TRBJ2-6, with D uncertain. Sample: PBMCs from blood, taken on the day of vaccination. The CDR3 region is CASSRSGANVLTF. CDR3 coding DNA: TGTGCCAGCAGTCGCTCTGGGGCCAACGTCCTGACTTTC.